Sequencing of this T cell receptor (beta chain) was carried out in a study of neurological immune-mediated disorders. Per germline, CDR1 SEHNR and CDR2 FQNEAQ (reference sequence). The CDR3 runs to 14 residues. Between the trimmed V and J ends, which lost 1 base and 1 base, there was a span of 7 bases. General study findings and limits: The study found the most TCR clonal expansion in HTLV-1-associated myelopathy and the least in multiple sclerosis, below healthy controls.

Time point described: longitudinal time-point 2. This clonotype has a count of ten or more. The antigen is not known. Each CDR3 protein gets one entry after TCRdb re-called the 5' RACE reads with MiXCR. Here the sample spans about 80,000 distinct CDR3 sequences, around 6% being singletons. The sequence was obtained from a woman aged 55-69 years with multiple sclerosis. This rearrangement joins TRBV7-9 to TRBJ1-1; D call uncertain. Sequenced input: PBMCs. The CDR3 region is CASSLGIANTEAFF. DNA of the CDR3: TGTGCCAGCAGCTTAGGGATAGCGAACACTGAAGCTTTCTTT.